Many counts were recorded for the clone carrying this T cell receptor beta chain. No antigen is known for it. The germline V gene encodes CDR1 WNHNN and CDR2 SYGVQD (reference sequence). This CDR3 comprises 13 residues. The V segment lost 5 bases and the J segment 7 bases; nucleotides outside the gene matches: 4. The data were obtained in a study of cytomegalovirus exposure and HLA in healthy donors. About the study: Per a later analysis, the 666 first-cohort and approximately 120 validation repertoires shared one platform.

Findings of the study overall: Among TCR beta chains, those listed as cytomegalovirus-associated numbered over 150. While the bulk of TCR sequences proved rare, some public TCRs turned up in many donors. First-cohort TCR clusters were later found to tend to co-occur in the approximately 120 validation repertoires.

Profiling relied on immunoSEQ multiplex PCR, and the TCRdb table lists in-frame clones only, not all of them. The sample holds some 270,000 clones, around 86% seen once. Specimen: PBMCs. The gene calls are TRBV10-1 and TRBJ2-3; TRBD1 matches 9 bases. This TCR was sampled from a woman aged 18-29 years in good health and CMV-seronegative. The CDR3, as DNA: TGCGCCAGCAGTCCCGGGACAGGGAATACGCAGTATTTT. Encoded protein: CASSPGTGNTQYF.